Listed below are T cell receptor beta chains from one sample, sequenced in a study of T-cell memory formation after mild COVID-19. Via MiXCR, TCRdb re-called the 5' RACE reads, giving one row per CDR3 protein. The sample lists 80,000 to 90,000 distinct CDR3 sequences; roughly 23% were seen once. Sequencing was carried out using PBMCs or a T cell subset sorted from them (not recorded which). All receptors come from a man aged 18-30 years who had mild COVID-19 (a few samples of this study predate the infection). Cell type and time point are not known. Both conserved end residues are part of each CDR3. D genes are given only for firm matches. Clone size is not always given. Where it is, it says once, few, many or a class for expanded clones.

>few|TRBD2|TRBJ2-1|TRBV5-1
TGCGCCAGCAGACGGACTAGCGGGGGCAGTGAGCAGTTCTTC
CASRRTSGGSEQFF
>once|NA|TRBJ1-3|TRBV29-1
TGCAGCGTTGAAGATCTTAACGGCGTCTCTGGAAACACCATATATTTT
CSVEDLNGVSGNTIYF
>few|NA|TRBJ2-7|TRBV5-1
TGCGCCAGCAGCTCTCCTAGCTCCTACGAGCAGTACTTC
CASSSPSSYEQYF
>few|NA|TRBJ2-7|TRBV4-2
TGTGCCAGCAGCCAAGATTCTCCCCTTAGAAACGAGCAGTACTTC
CASSQDSPLRNEQYF
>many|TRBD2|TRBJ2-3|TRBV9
TGTGCCAGCAGCGTACCTAGCGGGGGGGCGGTAGATACGCAGTATTTT
CASSVPSGGAVDTQYF
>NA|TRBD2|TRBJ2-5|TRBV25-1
TGTGCCAGCAGCGGGGGGGAAGAGACCCAGTACTTC
CASSGGEETQYF
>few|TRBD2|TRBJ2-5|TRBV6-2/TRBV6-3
TGTGCCAGCAGCAGTAGCGGGGGTCAAGAGACCCAGTACTTC
CASSSSGGQETQYF
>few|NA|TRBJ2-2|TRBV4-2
TGTGCCAGCAGCCAAGCGGGCGGGGCCGGGGAGCTGTTTTTT
CASSQAGGAGELFF
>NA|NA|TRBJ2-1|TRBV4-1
TGCGCCAGCAGCCAGGGGGGCCGGGTCCTCTTC
CASSQGGRVLF
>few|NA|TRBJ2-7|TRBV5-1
TGCGCCAGCACACCCGGGACGAACTCCTACGAGCAGTACTTC
CASTPGTNSYEQYF
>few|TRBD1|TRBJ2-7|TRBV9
TGTGCCAGCAGCGTTGACAGGGACCACGAGCAGTACTTC
CASSVDRDHEQYF
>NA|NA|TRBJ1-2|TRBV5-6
TGTGCCAGCAGCTTAGGCAGGGTCGTGTCTGGCTACACCTTC
CASSLGRVVSGYTF
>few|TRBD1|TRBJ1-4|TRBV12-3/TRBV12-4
TGTGCCAGCAGTCTCGGGACAGGGGTCGAAAAACTGTTTTTT
CASSLGTGVEKLFF
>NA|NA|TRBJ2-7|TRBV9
TGTGCCAGCCGCGCCAACCAGGGAGAGCAGTACTTC
CASRANQGEQYF
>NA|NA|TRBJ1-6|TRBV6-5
TGTGCCAGCAGTCCAGGCCGGATTTCACCCCTCCACTTT
CASSPGRISPLHF
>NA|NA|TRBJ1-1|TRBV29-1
TGCAGCGTTGAGGGAGGAGGAGCTGAAGCTTTCTTT
CSVEGGGAEAFF
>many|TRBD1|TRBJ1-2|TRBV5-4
TGTGCCAGCAGCTTGGGACAGGGGAGCTATGGCTACACCTTC
CASSLGQGSYGYTF
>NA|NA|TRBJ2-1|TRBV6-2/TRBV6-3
TGTGCCAGCAGTTACTCACAGTACAGCTCCTACAATGAGCAGTTCTTC
CASSYSQYSSYNEQFF
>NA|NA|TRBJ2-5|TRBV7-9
TGTGCCAGCAGCTTATCCGGCCAAGAGACCCAGTACTTC
CASSLSGQETQYF
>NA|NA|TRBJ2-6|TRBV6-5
TGTGCCAGCAGTTGGATCCCCTCTGGGGCCAACGTCCTGACTTTC
CASSWIPSGANVLTF
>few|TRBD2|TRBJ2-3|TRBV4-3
TGCGCCAGCAGCCAAGACCCACTAGCGGGGGGGCGCACAGATACGCAGTATTTT
CASSQDPLAGGRTDTQYF
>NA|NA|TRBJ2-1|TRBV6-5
TGTGCCAGCAGTTGGGACGGGTTCAATGAGCAGTTCTTC
CASSWDGFNEQFF
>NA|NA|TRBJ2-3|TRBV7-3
TGTGCCAGCAGCTTGGTCGGCGGGGGCCCAGATACGCAGTATTTT
CASSLVGGGPDTQYF
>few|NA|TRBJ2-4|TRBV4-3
TGCGCCAGCAGCCAAGCGCCCCACCGAGCCAAAAACATTCAGTACTTC
CASSQAPHRAKNIQYF
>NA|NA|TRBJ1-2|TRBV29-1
TGCAGCGTTCTCGAGGGGCCCTATGGCTACACCTTC
CSVLEGPYGYTF